Below are 28 T cell receptor beta chains sequenced from a single sample in a study of graft-versus-host responses after intestinal transplantation. Which antigens these TCRs recognize remains unknown. Sequencing was performed with immunoSEQ multiplex PCR; in TCRdb, only in-frame clones are kept and a portion is missing. The data contain roughly 97,000 clones, around 91% of them singletons. The specimen comprised unstimulated CD4+ T cells sorted from spleen or lymph node cells, sampled before transplant. These TCRs come from a human donor who was the organ donor for an intestinal transplant.

J is TRBJ2-5 and V is TRBV28; TRBD1 might be the D (5 bases). The germline V gene encodes CDR1 MDHEN and CDR2 SYDVKM. CDR3 length: 14 residues. Trimming removed 5 bases at V and 1 base at J, with 11 bases between. The CDR3 DNA sequence: TGTGCCAGCAGTCTTGACAGTTTCCAAGAGACCCAGTACTTC. Encoded protein: CASSLDSFQETQYF.

This chain links TRBV18 with TRBJ1-1; D not resolved. Germline V lookup: CDR1 KGHSH, CDR2 LQKENI. CDR3 length: 15 amino acids. V gave up 0 bases and J gave up 0 bases, with 8 bases separating them. DNA for the CDR3: TGTGCCAGCTCACCACCCCAGGCCTTGAACACTGAAGCTTTCTTT. As protein: CASSPPQALNTEAFF.

The J gene is TRBJ2-4, the V gene TRBV6-6; TRBD1 is a possible D gene (6 bases). There are 14 residues in the CDR3. Germline CDR1 and CDR2: MNHNY and SVGAGI (reference sequence). Trimming took off 6 bases at V and 8 bases at J, with 17 bases between the two ends. The CDR3 region has the DNA TGTGCCAGCAGCACCCGGACAGAGGGGTACATTCAGTACTTC. It is translated as CASSTRTEGYIQYF.

This rearrangement joins TRBV5-6 to TRBJ1-5; possibly TRBD1 for D (6 bases). The V gene lost 6 bases and the J gene lost 7 bases, with 14 bases spanning the gap. This CDR3 has 13 residues. Germline loops: CDR1 SGHDT, CDR2 YYEEEE. The CDR3 DNA is TGTGCCAGCACCCCGGGGGGCAGCCAGCCCCAGCATTTT. It codes for CASTPGGSQPQHF. The full variable domain, with the rest looked up from reference TRBV5-6 and TRBJ1-5, is DAGVTQSPTHLIKTRGQQVTLRCSPKSGHDTVSWYQQALGQGPQFIFQYYEEEERQRGNFPDRFSGHQFPNYSSELNVNALLLGDSALYLCASTPGGSQPQHFGDGTRLSIL.

The chain couples TRBV27 to TRBJ2-1, with 8 positions matching TRBD2. V dropped 2 bases and J dropped 2; count of bases not matched to a gene: 2. This CDR3 comprises 15 residues. Looked up from germline, CDR1 is MNHEY and CDR2 is SMNVEV (reference sequence). In DNA form, the CDR3 reads TGTGCCAGCAGTTTAGAGGGACTAGCCTACAATGAGCAGTTCTTC. Translated: CASSLEGLAYNEQFF.

The chain is built from TRBV29-1 and TRBJ2-5, with 8 bases aligning to TRBD2. V shed 6 bases and J 5 bases; nucleotides not matched to a gene: 8. Germline CDR1 reads SQVTM; CDR2 reads ANQGSEA. The length of the CDR3 is 13 residues. CDR3 loop: CSVAGGAAETQYF. The CDR3 bases are TGCAGCGTGGCCGGGGGGGCGGCGGAGACCCAGTACTTC.

The J gene is TRBJ2-1, the V gene TRBV10-3; 7 bases agree with TRBD2. The CDR3 contains 13 residues. The V segment lost 9 bases and the J segment 9 bases; nucleotides outside the gene matches: 11. Per germline, CDR1 ENHRY and CDR2 SYGVKD. The CDR3 is CAISREAFSEQFF. The CDR3 bases are TGTGCCATATCCCGGGAGGCTTTCTCTGAGCAGTTCTTC.

The rearrangement joins TRBV30 to TRBJ1-5, with TRBD1 matching 7 bases. This CDR3 has 15 amino acids. Germline V CDR1 and CDR2: GTSNPN, SVGIG (reference sequence). With 7 bases clipped from V and 1 base from J, the junction kept 10 bases outside the gene matches. CDR3 in amino acids: CALKSGGGSNQPQHF. As DNA, the CDR3 is TGTGCCTTAAAGTCAGGGGGAGGAAGCAATCAGCCCCAGCATTTT.

The chain carries TRBV19 and TRBJ1-2; the match to TRBD1 covers 7 bases. The ends lost 6 bases at V and 4 bases at J; junction bases unmatched: 8. The CDR3 contains 14 residues. Germline V gene data show CDR1 as LNHDA and CDR2 as SQIVND (reference sequence). CDR3 nucleotides: TGTGCCAGTAGGCGACAGGGCGGAGGCTATGGCTACACCTTC. Amino acids: CASRRQGGGYGYTF.

This chain joins TRBV27 and TRBJ2-3; TRBD1 might be the D (6 bases). Trimming left V 6 bases short and J 2 bases short, with 12 bases between. CDR1 and CDR2 from the germline V gene are MNHEY and SMNVEV (reference sequence). CDR3 length: 14 amino acids. DNA of the CDR3: TGTGCCAGCAGCTTTAGGACAGTCACAGATACGCAGTATTTT. It encodes CASSFRTVTDTQYF.

The rearrangement joins TRBV5-1 to TRBJ2-1, with 8 bases matching TRBD2. V shed 0 bases and J 4 bases; nucleotides not matched to a gene: 3. The germline CDR1 and CDR2 sequences are SGHRS and YFSETQ. The CDR3 is made up of 15 amino acids. CDR3 loop: CASSLESSGYNEQFF. The CDR3 DNA is TGCGCCAGCAGCTTGGAGTCTAGCGGGTACAATGAGCAGTTCTTC.

The chain employs TRBV10-3 and TRBJ2-3; 8 nucleotides line up with TRBD1. V trimming: 9 bases; J trimming: 0 bases; junction bases outside the gene matches: 8. Germline V gene data show CDR1 as ENHRY and CDR2 as SYGVKD. CDR3 length equals 15 residues. The CDR3 nucleotides are TGTGCCATTACCAGGGGGCACCTAAGCACAGATACGCAGTATTTT. It is translated as CAITRGHLSTDTQYF.

The chain joins TRBV7-2 to TRBJ1-2; 7 nucleotides match TRBD1. This CDR3 is built from 12 residues. The trim removed 3 bases at V and 6 bases at J, leaving 1 base unmatched. The germline V gene encodes CDR1 SGHTA and CDR2 FQGNSA. The DNA for the CDR3 is TGTGCCAGCAGCTTGAGGGGGCATGGCTACACCTTC. Amino acid sequence: CASSLRGHGYTF. Full variable domain (rest looked up from reference TRBV7-2 and TRBJ1-2): GAGVSQSPSNKVTEKGKDVELRCDPISGHTALYWYRQSLGQGLEFLIYFQGNSAPDKSGLPSDRFSAERTGGSVSTLTIQRTQQEDSAVYLCASSLRGHGYTFGSGTRLTVV.

V and J are TRBV10-3 and TRBJ1-1; D is unresolved. This CDR3 comprises 13 residues. The germline gives CDR1 ENHRY, CDR2 SYGVKD. With 11 bases removed from V and 1 base from J, the gap between germline ends came to 14 bases. The CDR3, as DNA: TGTGCCGTCGTCGGGGTTCCGAACACTGAAGCTTTCTTT. Translated: CAVVGVPNTEAFF.

The rearrangement joins TRBV4-2 to TRBJ1-1; TRBD1 matches 9 bases. The V segment lost 4 bases and the J segment 2 bases; nucleotides outside the gene matches: 11. Germline lookup yields CDR1 LGHNA and CDR2 YNFKEQ. The CDR3 length is 17 residues. The chain's CDR3 is CASSREVLTGGNTEAFF. As DNA, the CDR3 is TGTGCCAGCAGCCGAGAGGTATTAACAGGGGGCAACACTGAAGCTTTCTTT.

V and J are TRBV19 and TRBJ2-7, with 8 bases lining up with TRBD1. CDR1 LNHDA and CDR2 SQIVND come from the germline V gene (reference sequence). Germline trimming cut 1 base from V and 1 base from J; bases unmatched to any gene: 6. This CDR3 spans 16 amino acids. CDR3 in amino acids: CASSIGVGTGSYEQYF. The CDR3 DNA follows: TGTGCCAGTAGTATAGGAGTAGGGACAGGTTCCTACGAGCAGTACTTC.

The DNA of the CDR3 is TGTGCCAGCAGCAACGCCGGGACAGGGTACCATGGCTACACCTTC. As protein: CASSNAGTGYHGYTF. The genes are TRBV11-2 and TRBJ1-2; TRBD1 agrees at 9 bases. Trimming cost V 5 bases and J 6 bases; bases outside gene matches: 10. CDR1 and CDR2 from the germline V gene are SGHAT and FQNNGV. The CDR3 is 15 amino acids.

V and J are TRBV7-2 and TRBJ2-4; TRBD1 matches 10 bases. The junction had 8 bases not matched to a gene; V was cut back by 5 bases and J by 7 bases. This CDR3 contains 15 residues. CDR1 and CDR2 (germline): SGHTA, FQGNSA. In nucleotides, the CDR3 is TGTGCCAGCAGCCCCCCCGGACAGGGGGTGAACATTCAGTACTTC. Its translation: CASSPPGQGVNIQYF.

This sequence joins TRBV28 and TRBJ2-5; 7 bases match TRBD1. Germline loops: CDR1 MDHEN, CDR2 SYDVKM. V was pared by 5 bases and J by 2 bases, with 5 bases of the junction left unmatched. The CDR3 consists of 14 residues. CDR3 nucleotide sequence: TGTGCCAGCAGTCTCCAGGGACAGCAAGAGACCCAGTACTTC. It codes for CASSLQGQQETQYF.

The chain uses TRBV4-2 and TRBJ1-3; TRBD1 is a possible D gene (5 bases). The CDR3 is made up of 16 amino acids. Trimming took off 3 bases at V and 0 bases at J, with 12 bases between the two ends. CDR1 is LGHNA and CDR2 is YNFKEQ in the germline V gene. CDR3 bases: TGTGCCAGCAGCCAGCAGGGAGGGTACTCTGGAAACACCATATATTTT. Translation: CASSQQGGYSGNTIYF.

This chain connects TRBV18 to TRBJ1-6, with TRBD1 identical over 8 bases. CDR1 is KGHSH and CDR2 is LQKENI in the germline V gene. V lost 0 bases, J lost 7 bases, and 2 bases stayed unmatched. The CDR3 contains 15 residues. CDR3 loop: CASSPPGTGNSPLHF. CDR3 sequence (DNA): TGTGCCAGCTCACCACCCGGGACAGGAAATTCACCCCTCCACTTT.

This clone was detected once. The chain has TRBV7-3 and TRBJ2-3; no reliable D call. This CDR3 has 17 amino acids. V was shortened by 6 bases and J by 1 base, with 20 bases between the two germline ends. The V gene's germline CDR1 is SGHTA and CDR2 FQGTGA. The CDR3 region is CASSHNQRGRGTDTQYF. In nucleotides, the CDR3 is TGTGCCAGCAGTCATAACCAGCGAGGCCGGGGCACAGATACGCAGTATTTT.

This clone has only one observation. The chain employs TRBV27 and TRBJ2-1, with a weak D call TRBD2 (5 bases). The germline V gene has CDR1 MNHEY and CDR2 SMNVEV (reference sequence). Trimming took off 4 bases at V and 11 bases at J, with 21 bases between the two ends. The CDR3 loop spans 15 amino acids. The DNA for the CDR3 is TGTGCCAGCAGTTGGGCAGTCCCCCCCACGGGGAAGCAGTTCTTC. Translated, it gives CASSWAVPPTGKQFF.

The chain links TRBV2 to TRBJ1-2; 7 positions match TRBD1. Germline V lookup: CDR1 SNHLY, CDR2 FYNNEI. J lost 8 bases, V lost 6 bases, and 21 bases had no gene match. This CDR3 region has 17 residues. Here the CDR3 DNA reads TGTGCCAGCAGGCCGGACGAACCGATGACAGGGTCCTACGGCTACACCTTC. The encoded protein is CASRPDEPMTGSYGYTF.

The chain has TRBV30 and TRBJ1-4; no clear D gene. CDR3 size: 12 residues. Germline values: CDR1 GTSNPN, CDR2 SVGIG (reference sequence). V gave up 5 bases and J gave up 7 bases, with 11 bases separating them. CDR3 sequence (DNA): TGTGCCTGGCGGTTCCCACGTGAAAAACTGTTTTTT. This encodes CAWRFPREKLFF.

The chain uses TRBV20-1 and TRBJ1-1; D gene unclear. The germline V gene has CDR1 DFQATT and CDR2 SNEGSKA (reference sequence). The CDR3 runs 11 residues. Trimming pared 4 bases from V and 7 bases from J, leaving 10 bases between. Here the CDR3 DNA reads TGCAGTGCTAAAAGAGCAAATGAAGCTTTCTTT. Protein: CSAKRANEAFF.

Only one count was recorded for this clone. The rearrangement joins TRBV29-1 to TRBJ1-1, with D maybe TRBD1 (5 bases). The CDR3 is 10 residues long. The germline V and J ends were trimmed by 5 bases and 7 bases, with 8 bases remaining between them. Germline CDR1 is SQVTM and CDR2 is ANQGSEA. The CDR3 coding sequence is TGCAGCGTTAAGGGGAATGAAGCTTTCTTT. It translates to CSVKGNEAFF.

The chain employs TRBV7-3 and TRBJ2-2; D gene ambiguous. Trimming left V 2 bases short and J 4 bases short, with 8 bases between. Germline V CDR1 and CDR2: SGHTA, FQGTGA. The CDR3 is 14 residues long. DNA for the CDR3: TGTGCCAGCAGCTTAGACCCGGGCACCGGGGAGCTGTTTTTT. This translates into CASSLDPGTGELFF.